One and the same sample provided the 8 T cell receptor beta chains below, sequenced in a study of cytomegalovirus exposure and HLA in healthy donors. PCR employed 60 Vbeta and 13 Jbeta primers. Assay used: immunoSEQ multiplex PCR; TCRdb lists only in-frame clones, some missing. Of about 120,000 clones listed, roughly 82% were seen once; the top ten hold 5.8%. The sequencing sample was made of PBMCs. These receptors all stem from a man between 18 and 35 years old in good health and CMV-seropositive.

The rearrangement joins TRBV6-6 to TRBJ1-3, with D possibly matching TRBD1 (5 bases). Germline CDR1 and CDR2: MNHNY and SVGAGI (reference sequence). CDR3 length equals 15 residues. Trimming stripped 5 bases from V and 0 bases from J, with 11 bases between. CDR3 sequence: CASSQDTSSGNTIYF. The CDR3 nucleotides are TGTGCCAGCAGTCAGGACACATCCTCTGGAAACACCATATATTTT.

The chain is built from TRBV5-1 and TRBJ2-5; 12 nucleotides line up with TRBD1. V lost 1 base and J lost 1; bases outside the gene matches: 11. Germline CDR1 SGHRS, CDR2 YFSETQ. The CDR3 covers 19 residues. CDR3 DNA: TGCGCCAGCAGCTTGCTAGGAATGGGGGACAGGGGGCGCCAAGAGACCCAGTACTTC. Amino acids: CASSLLGMGDRGRQETQYF.

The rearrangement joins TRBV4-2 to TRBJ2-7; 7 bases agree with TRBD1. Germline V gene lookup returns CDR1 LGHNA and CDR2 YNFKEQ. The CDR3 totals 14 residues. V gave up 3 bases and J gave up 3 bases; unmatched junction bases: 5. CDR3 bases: TGTGCCAGCAGCCAGAGCAGGGGGAGCTACGAGCAGTACTTC. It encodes CASSQSRGSYEQYF.

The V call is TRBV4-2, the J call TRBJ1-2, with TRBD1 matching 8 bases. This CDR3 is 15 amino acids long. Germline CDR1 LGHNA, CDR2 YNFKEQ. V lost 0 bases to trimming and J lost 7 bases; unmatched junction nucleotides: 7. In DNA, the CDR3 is TGTGCCAGCAGCCAAGACGGCGGACAGGGTGCTGGCTACACCTTC. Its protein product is CASSQDGGQGAGYTF.

The CDR3: CAISESSGGGTDTQYF. For the CDR3, the DNA is TGTGCCATCAGTGAGTCTAGCGGGGGGGGCACAGATACGCAGTATTTT. The J gene is TRBJ2-3, the V gene TRBV10-3, with 11 bases identical to TRBD2. CDR1 is ENHRY and CDR2 is SYGVKD in the germline V gene. The CDR3 has 16 residues. Trimming at V came to 0 bases and at J to 1 base, leaving 0 bases not matched to a gene.

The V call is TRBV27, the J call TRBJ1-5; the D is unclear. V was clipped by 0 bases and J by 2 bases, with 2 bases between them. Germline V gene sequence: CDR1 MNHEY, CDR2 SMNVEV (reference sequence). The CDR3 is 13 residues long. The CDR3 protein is CASSLSGNQPQHF. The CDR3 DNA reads TGTGCCAGCAGTTTATCCGGCAATCAGCCCCAGCATTTT.

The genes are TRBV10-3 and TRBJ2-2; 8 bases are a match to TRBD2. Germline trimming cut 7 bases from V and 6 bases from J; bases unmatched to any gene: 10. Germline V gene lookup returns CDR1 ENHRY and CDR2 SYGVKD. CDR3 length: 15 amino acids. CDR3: CAITSVRGGPGELFF. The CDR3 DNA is TGTGCCATCACAAGTGTCCGGGGGGGCCCCGGGGAGCTGTTTTTT.

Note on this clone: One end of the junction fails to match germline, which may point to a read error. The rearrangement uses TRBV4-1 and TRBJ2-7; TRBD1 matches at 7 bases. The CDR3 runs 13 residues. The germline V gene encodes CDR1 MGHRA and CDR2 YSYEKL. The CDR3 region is CASRGTDSHEQYF. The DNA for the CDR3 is TGCGCCAGCAGAGGGACAGACTCCCACGAGCAGTACTTC.